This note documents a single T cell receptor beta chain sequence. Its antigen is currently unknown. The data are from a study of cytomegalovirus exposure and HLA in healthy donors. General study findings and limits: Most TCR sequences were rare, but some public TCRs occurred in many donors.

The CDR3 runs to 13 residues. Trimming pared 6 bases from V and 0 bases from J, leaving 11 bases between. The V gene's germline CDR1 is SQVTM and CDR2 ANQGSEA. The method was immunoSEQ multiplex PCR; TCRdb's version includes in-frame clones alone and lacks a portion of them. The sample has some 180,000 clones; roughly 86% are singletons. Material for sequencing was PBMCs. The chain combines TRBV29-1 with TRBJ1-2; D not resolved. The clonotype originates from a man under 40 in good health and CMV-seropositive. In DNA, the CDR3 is TGCAGCGTCGCGATAACTACTAACTATGGCTACACCTTC. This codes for CSVAITTNYGYTF.